The sequence of this T cell receptor beta chain was determined in a study of shared clonotypes between healthy human individuals. TCRdb's table, derived via immunoSEQ multiplex PCR, lists solely in-frame clones and lacks some. The sample includes about 680,000 clones, around 92% seen only once; the top ten take more than 20%. Per the germline V gene, CDR1 is SGDLS and CDR2 is YYNGEE. The CDR3 consists of 14 residues. V was clipped by 0 bases and J by 0 bases, with 3 bases between them. This clone was seen only a few times. Cells designated naive CD8 were CD45RO-negative and were positively selected for CCR7, with terminally differentiated effector memory CD45RA+ cells excluded.

Source material: naive CD8+ T cells sorted from blood. V gene TRBV9 combines with J gene TRBJ2-2, with D hard to call. The receptor comes from a man younger than 45 in good health. For the CDR3, the DNA is TGTGCCAGCAGCGTAGAGTCGAACACCGGGGAGCTGTTTTTT. Protein sequence: CASSVESNTGELFF. The full variable domain, completed using reference TRBV9 and TRBJ2-2, is DSGVTQTPKHLITATGQRVTLRCSPRSGDLSVYWYQQSLDQGLQFLIQYYNGEERAKGNILERFSAQQFPDLHSELNLSSLELGDSALYFCASSVESNTGELFFGEGSRLTVL.